This T cell receptor (beta chain) was sequenced for a study of T cell repertoires in cytomegalovirus infection. Study overall: Selected CMV epitopes included recently identified HLA-C-restricted ones as well as well-studied HLA-B-restricted ones. Public TCR beta signature analysis indicated the presence of both CMV infection and matching HLA type.

Overall study findings and caveats: Based on cumulative public TCR beta family frequency, carriers of CMV plus the relevant HLA were identified. There were HLA-C-restricted CMV-specific TCR beta clonotypes dominating the ex vivo response.

TCRdb reanalysed the reads using MiXCR and keeps one entry per CDR3 protein. The repertoire holds about 900,000 distinct CDR3 sequences, with approximately 32% as singletons. The CDR3 spans 12 residues. The germline V gene encodes CDR1 SGHVS and CDR2 FNYEAQ. V lost 0 bases, J lost 10 bases, and 7 bases lay in between. This clonotype occurred a few times. Its antigen is as yet unknown. The sequenced sample was cultured CD8+ T cells from PBMCs, obtained from culture after CMV antigen stimulation. This chain uses TRBV7-6 with TRBJ2-1; no clear D gene. The receptor comes from a human donor in good health (CMV status not recorded). Some clones in this sample may be carry-over from other donors' samples. The DNA of the CDR3 is TGTGCCAGCAGCTTAGCGCCAGAGGAGCAGTTCTTC. Translating it yields CASSLAPEEQFF.